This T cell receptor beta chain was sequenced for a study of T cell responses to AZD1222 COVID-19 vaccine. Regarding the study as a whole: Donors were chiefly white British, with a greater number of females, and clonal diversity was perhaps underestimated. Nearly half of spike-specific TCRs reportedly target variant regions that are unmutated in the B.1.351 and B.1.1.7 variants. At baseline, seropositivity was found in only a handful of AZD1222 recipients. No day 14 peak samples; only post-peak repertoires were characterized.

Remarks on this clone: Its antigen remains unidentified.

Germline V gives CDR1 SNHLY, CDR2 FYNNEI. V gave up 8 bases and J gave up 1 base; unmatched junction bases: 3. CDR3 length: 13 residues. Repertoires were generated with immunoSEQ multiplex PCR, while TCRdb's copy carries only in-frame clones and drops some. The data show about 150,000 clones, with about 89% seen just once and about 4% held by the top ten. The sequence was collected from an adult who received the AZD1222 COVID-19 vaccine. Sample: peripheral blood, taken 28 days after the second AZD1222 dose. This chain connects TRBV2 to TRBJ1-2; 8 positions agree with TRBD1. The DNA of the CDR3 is TGTGCCAGCCCCGGACAGGGTAACTATGGCTACACCTTC. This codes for CASPGQGNYGYTF.